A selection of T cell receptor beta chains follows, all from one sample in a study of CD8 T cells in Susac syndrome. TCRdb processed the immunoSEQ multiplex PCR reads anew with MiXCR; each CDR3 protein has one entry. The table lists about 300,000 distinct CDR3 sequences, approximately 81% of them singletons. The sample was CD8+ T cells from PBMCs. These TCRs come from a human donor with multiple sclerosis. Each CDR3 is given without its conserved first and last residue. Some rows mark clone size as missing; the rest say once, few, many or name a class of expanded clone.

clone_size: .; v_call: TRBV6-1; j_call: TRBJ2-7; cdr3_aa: ASSEAQARYEQY
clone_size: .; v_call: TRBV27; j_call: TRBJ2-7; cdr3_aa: ASTRAMGLIRGEQY
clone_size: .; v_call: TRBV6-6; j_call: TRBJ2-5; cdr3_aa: ASSYSELWGAQY
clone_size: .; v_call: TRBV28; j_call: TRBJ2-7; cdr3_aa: ASSSRTSGGDYEQY
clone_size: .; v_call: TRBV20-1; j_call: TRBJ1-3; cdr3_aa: SARLTSGNTIY
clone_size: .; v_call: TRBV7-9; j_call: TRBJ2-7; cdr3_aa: ASSSGQADYEQY
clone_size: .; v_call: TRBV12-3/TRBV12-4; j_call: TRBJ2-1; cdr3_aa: ASSSASGRTNEQF
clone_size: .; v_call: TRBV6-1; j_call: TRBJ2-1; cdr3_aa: ASSEELTWTSEYNEQF
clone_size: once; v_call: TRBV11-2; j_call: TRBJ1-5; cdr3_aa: ASSLDTDFNQPQH
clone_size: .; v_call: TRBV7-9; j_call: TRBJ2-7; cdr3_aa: ASSPPGASGYEQY
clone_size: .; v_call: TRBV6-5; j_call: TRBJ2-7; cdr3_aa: ASRWTSGTLYEQY
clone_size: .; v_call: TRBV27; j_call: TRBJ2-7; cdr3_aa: ASSLLLAGGFHEQY
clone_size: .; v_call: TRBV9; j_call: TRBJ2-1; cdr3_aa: ASSVLRTGPNEQF
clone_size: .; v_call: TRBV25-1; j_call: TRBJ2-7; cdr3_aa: ASSESDGVPSPEQY
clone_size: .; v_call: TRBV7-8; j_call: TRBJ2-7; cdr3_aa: ASSSTGLGAEQY
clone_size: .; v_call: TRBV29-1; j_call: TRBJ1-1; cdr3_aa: SVRRFNTEAF
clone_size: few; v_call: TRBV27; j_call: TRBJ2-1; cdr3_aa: ASSPNLGQRLHNEQF
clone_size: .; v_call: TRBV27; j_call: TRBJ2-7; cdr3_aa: ASSLGTRAYEQY
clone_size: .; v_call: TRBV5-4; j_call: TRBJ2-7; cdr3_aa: ASSLDPGHEQY
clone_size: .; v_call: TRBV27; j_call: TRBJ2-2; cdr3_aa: ASSRGQGWTGELF
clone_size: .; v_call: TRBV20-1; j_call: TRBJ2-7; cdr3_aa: SAPGGTPPYEQY
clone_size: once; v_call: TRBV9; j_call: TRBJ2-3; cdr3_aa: ASSPQPGLAGEVYTQY